This TCR beta chain was profiled in a study of T cells in Graves' hyperthyroidism and ophthalmopathy. Study-wide results and limits: Ophthalmopathy was told apart from stable hyperthyroidism by a 13 V-J model.

Each person with ophthalmopathy scored at least 3 on the Clinical Activity Score, reached NOSPECS grade 4 or higher, and had been ill under 3 months. It was RNA transcripts that yielded the amplified TCR beta CDR3 regions. First-round RT-PCR with HTBI primers amplified the TCR CDR3 region. TCRdb processed the multiplex PCR reads anew with MiXCR; each CDR3 protein has one entry. This sample carries nearly 250,000 distinct CDR3 sequences, approximately 16% of them seen once, and the ten largest clones take more than 25%. The CDR3 is 14 amino acids. Per the germline V gene, CDR1 is PRHDT and CDR2 is FYEKMQ (reference sequence). V lost 0 bases to trimming and J lost 2 bases, with 8 bases between them. This clonotype was counted ten times or more. Antigen: not known.

The material sequenced was blood. This TCR derives from a woman under 30 with Graves' ophthalmopathy. The genes are TRBV13 and TRBJ2-7, with no clear D. This chain's CDR3 is CASSLGDSPYEQYF. In DNA form, the CDR3 reads TGTGCCAGCAGCTTAGGGGATTCTCCCTACGAGCAGTACTTC.